Listed here is a single T cell receptor (beta chain). The antigen is undetermined. PCR was performed using 60 Vbeta and 13 Jbeta primers. Repertoires were generated with immunoSEQ multiplex PCR, while TCRdb's copy carries only in-frame clones and drops some. This sample has fewer than 200,000 clones, with 70% to 80% found just once. This entry belongs to a study of cytomegalovirus exposure and HLA in healthy donors. This CDR3 has 15 residues. Germline loops: CDR1 MNHEY, CDR2 SMNVEV (reference sequence). The V end lost 8 bases, the J end lost 1 base, and 15 bases lay between the germline ends. Study results and limitations: DRB1 had the most TCR associations and HLA-C the fewest, a later analysis found, with rates varying by HLA locus. A later analysis by the authors found several of the most significant clusters apparently linked to common viral pathogens. Researchers catalogued 160 or so TCR beta chains as cytomegalovirus-associated. Whilst most TCR sequences proved rare, a subset of public TCRs occurred across many donors.

This chain links TRBV27 with TRBJ2-1; maybe TRBD1 (5 bases). This sequence originates from a female donor in good health and CMV-seronegative. Sequencing used PBMCs. CDR3 residues: CASHGGAESYNEQFF. The CDR3 coding sequence is TGTGCCAGCCACGGTGGGGCCGAATCCTACAATGAGCAGTTCTTC.